The clone carrying this T cell receptor (beta chain) has only a few counts. Its specificity is not known. Other DNA sequences in this specimen translate into the identical CDR3. Reverse transcription of all isolated RNA meant that expressed TCRB transcripts were sequenced. Data came from immunoSEQ multiplex PCR; TCRdb stores just in-frame clones and leaves some out. Of fewer than 250,000 clones in the sample, about 9.3% were seen once. This record comes from a study of beta chain features in type 1 diabetes. General study points: For patients, the naive, central memory and Treg TCRB repertoires appeared more alike than for healthy donors.

Sorting of CD4+ naive, central memory, regulatory and stem cell-like memory cells was performed via CD45RO/CCR7/CD25/CD127/CD95/CD27. Over 95% purity was reached by all sorted populations. Germline CDR1 is LNHDA and CDR2 is SQIVND (reference sequence). This CDR3 is built from 12 residues. The V gene lost 6 bases and the J gene lost 1 base, with 6 bases spanning the gap. The sequenced material came from naive CD4+ T cells from blood. This TCR was recovered from a young woman in good health. This chain links TRBV19 with TRBJ1-2; D unclear. The CDR3 DNA sequence: TGTGCCAGTAGGCGAGTTAACTATGGCTACACCTTC. Its protein is CASRRVNYGYTF.